This T cell receptor (beta chain) was identified during a study of T cell clusters in autoimmune cytopenias. Findings and caveats of the study: TRB repertoire shifts in secondary cytopenia and chronic lymphocytic leukemia mostly reflected lymphoma, not autoimmunity.

Each sample's input was 250 to 300 ng genomic DNA, roughly 38,000 genome equivalents. This CDR3 has 16 amino acids. Per the germline V gene, CDR1 is SGHRS and CDR2 is YFSETQ. With regard to this clonotype: Its cognate antigen is unknown.

TRB was amplified by touch-down multiplex PCR, primer pools A and B combined. TCRdb re-called the multiplex PCR reads and shows each CDR3 protein once, DNA omitted. Its clone listing holds roughly 7,000 distinct CDR3 sequences. The J gene is TRBJ2-5, the V gene TRBV5-1. The source is a human donor with an autoimmune cytopenia or autoimmune hepatitis (not recorded which). Sequenced material: peripheral blood. This CDR3 reads CASSLYRGMDQETQYF.